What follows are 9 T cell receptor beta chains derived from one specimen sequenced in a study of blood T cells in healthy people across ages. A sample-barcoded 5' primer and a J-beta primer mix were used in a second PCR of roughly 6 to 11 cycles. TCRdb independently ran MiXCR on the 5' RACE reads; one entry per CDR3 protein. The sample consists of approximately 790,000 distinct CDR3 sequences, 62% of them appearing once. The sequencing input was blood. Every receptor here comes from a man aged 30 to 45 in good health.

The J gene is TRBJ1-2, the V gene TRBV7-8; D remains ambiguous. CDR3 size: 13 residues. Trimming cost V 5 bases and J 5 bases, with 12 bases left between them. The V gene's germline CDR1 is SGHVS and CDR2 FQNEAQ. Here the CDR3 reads CASSGYSLYGYTF. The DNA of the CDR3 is TGTGCCAGCAGCGGATATTCTTTATATGGCTACACCTTC. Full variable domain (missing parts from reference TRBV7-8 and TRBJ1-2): GAGVSQSPRYKVAKRGQDVALRCDPISGHVSLFWYQQALGQGPEFLTYFQNEAQLDKSGLPSDRFFAERPEGSVSTLKIQRTQQEDSAVYLCASSGYSLYGYTFGSGTRLTVV.

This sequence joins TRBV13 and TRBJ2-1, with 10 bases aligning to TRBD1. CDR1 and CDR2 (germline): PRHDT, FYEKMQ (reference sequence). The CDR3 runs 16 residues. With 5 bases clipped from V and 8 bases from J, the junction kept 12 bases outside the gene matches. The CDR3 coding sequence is TGTGCCAGCAGCCCTCAGGGATGGGACAGGGGCCATGAGCAGTTCTTC. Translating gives CASSPQGWDRGHEQFF.

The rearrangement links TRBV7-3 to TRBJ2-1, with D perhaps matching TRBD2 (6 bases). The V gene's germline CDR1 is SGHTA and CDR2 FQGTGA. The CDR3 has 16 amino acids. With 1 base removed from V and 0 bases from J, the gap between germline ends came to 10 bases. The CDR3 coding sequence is TGTGCCAGCAGCTTAAGCGGGGCATTCTCCTACAATGAGCAGTTCTTC. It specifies CASSLSGAFSYNEQFF.

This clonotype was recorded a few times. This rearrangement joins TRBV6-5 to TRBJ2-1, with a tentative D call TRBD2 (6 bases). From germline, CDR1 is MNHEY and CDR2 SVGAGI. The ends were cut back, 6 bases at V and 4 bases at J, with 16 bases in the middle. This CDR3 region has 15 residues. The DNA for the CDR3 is TGTGCCAGCAGCCGCGGGACGTACAATTACAATGAGCAGTTCTTC. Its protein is CASSRGTYNYNEQFF.

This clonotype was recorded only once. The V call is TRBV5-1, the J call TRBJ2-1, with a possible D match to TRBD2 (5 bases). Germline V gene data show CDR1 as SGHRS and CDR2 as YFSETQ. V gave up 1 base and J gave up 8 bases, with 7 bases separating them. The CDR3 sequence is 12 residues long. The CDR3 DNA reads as TGCGCCAGCAGCTTGATTAGCGATGAGCAGTTCTTC. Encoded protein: CASSLISDEQFF.

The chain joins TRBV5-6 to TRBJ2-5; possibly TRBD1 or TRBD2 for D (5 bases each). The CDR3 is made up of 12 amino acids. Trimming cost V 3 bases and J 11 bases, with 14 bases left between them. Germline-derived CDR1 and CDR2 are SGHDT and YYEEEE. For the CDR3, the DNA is TGTGCCAGCAGCTGGGGGACGGCCGAACAGTACTTC. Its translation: CASSWGTAEQYF.

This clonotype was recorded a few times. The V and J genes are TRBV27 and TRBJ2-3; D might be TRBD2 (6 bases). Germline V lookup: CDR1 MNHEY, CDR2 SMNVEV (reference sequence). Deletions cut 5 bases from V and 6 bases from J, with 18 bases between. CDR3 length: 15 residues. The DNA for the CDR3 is TGTGCCAGCAGTACCTTAGCGGCGGGACTCGATACGCAGTATTTT. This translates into CASSTLAAGLDTQYF.

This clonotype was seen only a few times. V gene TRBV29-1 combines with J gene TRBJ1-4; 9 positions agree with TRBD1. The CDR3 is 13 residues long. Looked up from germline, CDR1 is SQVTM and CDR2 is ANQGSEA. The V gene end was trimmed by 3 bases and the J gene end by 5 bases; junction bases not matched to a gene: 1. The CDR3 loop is CSVDGTGNEKLFF. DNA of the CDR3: TGCAGCGTTGATGGGACAGGGAATGAAAAACTGTTTTTT.

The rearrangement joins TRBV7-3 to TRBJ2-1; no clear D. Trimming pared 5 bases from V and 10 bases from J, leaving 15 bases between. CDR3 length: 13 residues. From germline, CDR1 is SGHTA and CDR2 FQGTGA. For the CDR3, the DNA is TGTGCCAGCAGCCCCCTCGCACTTGGGGAGCAGTTCTTC. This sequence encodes CASSPLALGEQFF.